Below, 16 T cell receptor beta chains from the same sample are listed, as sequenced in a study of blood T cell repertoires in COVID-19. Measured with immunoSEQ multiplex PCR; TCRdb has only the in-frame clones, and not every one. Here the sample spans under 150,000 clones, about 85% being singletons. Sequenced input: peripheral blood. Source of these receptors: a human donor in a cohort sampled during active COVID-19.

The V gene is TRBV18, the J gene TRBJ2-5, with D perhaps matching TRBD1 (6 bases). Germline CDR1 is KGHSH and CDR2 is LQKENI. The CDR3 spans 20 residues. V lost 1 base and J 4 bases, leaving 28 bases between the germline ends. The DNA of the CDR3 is TGTGCCAGCTCACCACGGGACCGATCAGGGCTTGGGGCAGGGGCAGAGACCCAGTACTTC. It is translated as CASSPRDRSGLGAGAETQYF.

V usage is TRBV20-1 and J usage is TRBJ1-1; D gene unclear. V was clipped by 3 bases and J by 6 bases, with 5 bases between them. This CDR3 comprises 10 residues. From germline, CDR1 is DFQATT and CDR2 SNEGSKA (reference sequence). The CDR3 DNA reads TGCAGTGCTAGTTTCGCTGAAGCTTTCTTT. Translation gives CSASFAEAFF.

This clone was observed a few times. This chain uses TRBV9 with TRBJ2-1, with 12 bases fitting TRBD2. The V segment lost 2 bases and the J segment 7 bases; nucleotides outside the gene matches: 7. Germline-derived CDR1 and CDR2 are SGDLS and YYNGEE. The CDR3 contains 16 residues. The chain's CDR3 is CASSVRLAGARNEQFF. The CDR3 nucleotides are TGTGCCAGCAGCGTCCGACTAGCGGGGGCCAGAAATGAGCAGTTCTTC.

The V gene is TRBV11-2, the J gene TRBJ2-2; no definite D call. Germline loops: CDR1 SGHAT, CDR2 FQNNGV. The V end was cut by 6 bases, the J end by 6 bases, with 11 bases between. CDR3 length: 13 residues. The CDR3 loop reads CASSRERPGELFF. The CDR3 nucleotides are TGTGCCAGCAGTCGAGAACGTCCCGGGGAGCTGTTTTTT.

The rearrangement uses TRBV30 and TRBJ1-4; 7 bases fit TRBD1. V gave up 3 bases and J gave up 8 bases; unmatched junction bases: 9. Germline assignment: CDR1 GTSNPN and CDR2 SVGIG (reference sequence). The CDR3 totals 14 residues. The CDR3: CAWRTQGLWEKLFF. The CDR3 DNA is TGTGCCTGGAGGACACAGGGGTTGTGGGAAAAACTGTTTTTT. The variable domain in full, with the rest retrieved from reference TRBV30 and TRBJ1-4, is SQTIHQWPATLVQPVGSPLSLECTVEGTSNPNLYWYRQAAGRGLQLLFYSVGIGQISSEVPQNLSASRPQDRQFILSSKKLLLSDSGFYLCAWRTQGLWEKLFFGSGTQLSVL.

The CDR3 reads CASSVASGILFDTQYF. The CDR3 bases are TGTGCCAGCAGCGTAGCTAGCGGGATATTATTTGATACGCAGTATTTT. This chain connects TRBV9 to TRBJ2-3, with 9 bases identical to TRBD2. Germline CDR1 and CDR2: SGDLS and YYNGEE. J was trimmed by 6 bases and V by 0 bases; bases with no gene match: 8. The CDR3 spans 16 residues.

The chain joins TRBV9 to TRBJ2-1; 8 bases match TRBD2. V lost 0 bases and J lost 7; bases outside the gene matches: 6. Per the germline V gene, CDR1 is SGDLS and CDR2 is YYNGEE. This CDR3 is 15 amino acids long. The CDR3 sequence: CASSVAQSGGNEQFF. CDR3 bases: TGTGCCAGCAGCGTAGCTCAAAGCGGGGGAAATGAGCAGTTCTTC.

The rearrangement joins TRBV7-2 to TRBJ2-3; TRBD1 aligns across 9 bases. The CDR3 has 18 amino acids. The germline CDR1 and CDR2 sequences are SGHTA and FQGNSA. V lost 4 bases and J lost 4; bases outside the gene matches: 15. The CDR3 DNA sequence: TGTGCCAGCAGCTCGCGGTTTCCGGGACAGGGATCCGCAGATACGCAGTATTTT. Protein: CASSSRFPGQGSADTQYF.

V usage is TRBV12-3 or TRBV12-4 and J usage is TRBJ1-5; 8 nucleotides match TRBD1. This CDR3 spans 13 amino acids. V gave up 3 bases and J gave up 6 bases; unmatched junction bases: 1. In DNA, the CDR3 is TGTGCCAGCAGTTTCGGACAGGGTCAGCCCCAGCATTTT. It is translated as CASSFGQGQPQHF.

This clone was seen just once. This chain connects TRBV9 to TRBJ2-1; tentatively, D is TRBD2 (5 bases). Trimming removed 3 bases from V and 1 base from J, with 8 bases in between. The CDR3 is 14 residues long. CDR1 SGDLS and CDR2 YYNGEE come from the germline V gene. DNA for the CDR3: TGTGCCAGCAGCGCGGGGTGGTCCTACAATGAGCAGTTCTTC. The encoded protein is CASSAGWSYNEQFF.

The chain's CDR3 is CASSRGTDVYEQYV. CDR3 nucleotides: TGCGCCAGCAGCCGCGGGACAGATGTTTACGAGCAGTACGTC. The chain is built from TRBV4-1 and TRBJ2-7, with D possibly TRBD1 on 7 matching bases. The V gene lost 4 bases and the J gene lost 4 bases, with 14 bases spanning the gap. Per germline, CDR1 MGHRA and CDR2 YSYEKL. CDR3 size: 14 residues.

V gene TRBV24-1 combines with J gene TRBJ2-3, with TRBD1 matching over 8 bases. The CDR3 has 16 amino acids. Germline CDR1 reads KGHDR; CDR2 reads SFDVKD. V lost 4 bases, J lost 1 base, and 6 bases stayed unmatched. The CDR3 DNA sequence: TGTGCCACCAGTGACCCGACAGGGGCCGGCACAGATACGCAGTATTTT. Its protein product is CATSDPTGAGTDTQYF.

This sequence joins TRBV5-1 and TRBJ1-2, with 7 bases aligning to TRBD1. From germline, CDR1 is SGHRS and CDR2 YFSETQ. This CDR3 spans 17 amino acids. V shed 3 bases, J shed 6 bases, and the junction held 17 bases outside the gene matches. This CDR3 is CASSYRQGFGRMDGYTF. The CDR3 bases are TGCGCCAGCAGCTACCGACAGGGCTTCGGTCGGATGGATGGCTACACCTTC.

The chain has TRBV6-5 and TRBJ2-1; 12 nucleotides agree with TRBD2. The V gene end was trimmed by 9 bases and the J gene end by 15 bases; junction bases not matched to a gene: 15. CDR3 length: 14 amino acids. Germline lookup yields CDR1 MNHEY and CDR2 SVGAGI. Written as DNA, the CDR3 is TGTGCCAGTCTTAGACTAGCGGGAGTCCGGGGGGGGTTCTTC. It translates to CASLRLAGVRGGFF.

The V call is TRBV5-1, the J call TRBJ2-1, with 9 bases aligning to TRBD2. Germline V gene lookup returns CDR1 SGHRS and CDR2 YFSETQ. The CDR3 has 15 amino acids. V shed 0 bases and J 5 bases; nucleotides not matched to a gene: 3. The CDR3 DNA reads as TGCGCCAGCAGCTTGGTGGTAGCGGGAGACAATGAGCAGTTCTTC. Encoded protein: CASSLVVAGDNEQFF.

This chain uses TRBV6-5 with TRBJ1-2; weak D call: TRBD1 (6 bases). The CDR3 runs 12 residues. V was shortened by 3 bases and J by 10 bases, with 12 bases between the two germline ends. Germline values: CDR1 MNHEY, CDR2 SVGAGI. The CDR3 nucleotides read TGTGCCAGCAGTTATCCGGGACACGACTACACCTTC. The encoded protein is CASSYPGHDYTF.